This T cell receptor beta chain was observed in a study of response to subunit inactivated influenza vaccine. Study-wide results and caveats: Each seasonal flu vaccination may recruit only limited new T cells, authors suggested.

This clonotype showed up just a few times. What it binds is unknown. Via MiXCR, TCRdb re-called the RT-PCR reads, giving one row per CDR3 protein. The sample shows 450,000 to 600,000 distinct CDR3 sequences, approximately 15% of them seen only once. V lost 1 base and J 6 bases, leaving 14 bases between the germline ends. CDR3 length: 15 amino acids. Looked up from germline, CDR1 is SGHKS and CDR2 is YYEKEE (reference sequence). The chain joins TRBV5-5 to TRBJ1-5; weak D call: TRBD1 (6 bases). The clonotype comes from a man aged 50-75 years who received an inactivated influenza vaccine. Source: CD4+ T cells sorted from PBMCs, taken about 23 months after vaccination. In DNA, the CDR3 is TGTGCCAGCAGCTTGATTGGGGGCAGGGCTCAGCCCCAGCATTTT. It encodes CASSLIGGRAQPQHF. The complete variable domain, with remaining parts taken from reference TRBV5-5 and TRBJ1-5, reads DAGVTQSPTHLIKTRGQQVTLRCSPISGHKSVSWYQQVLGQGPQFIFQYYEKEERGRGNFPDRFSARQFPNYSSELNVNALLLGDSALYLCASSLIGGRAQPQHFGDGTRLSIL.